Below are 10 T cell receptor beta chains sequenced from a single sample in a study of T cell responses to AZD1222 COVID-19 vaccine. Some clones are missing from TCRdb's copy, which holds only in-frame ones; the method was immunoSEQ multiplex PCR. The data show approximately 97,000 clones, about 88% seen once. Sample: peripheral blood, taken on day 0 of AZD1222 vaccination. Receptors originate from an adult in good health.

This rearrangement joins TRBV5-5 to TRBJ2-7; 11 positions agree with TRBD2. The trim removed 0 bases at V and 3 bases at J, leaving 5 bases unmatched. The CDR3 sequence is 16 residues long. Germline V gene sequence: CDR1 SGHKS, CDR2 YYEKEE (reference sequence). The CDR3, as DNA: TGTGCCAGCAGCTTGGGCCCTAGCGGGGGGTACTACGAGCAGTACTTC. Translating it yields CASSLGPSGGYYEQYF. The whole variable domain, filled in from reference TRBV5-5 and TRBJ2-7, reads DAGVTQSPTHLIKTRGQQVTLRCSPISGHKSVSWYQQVLGQGPQFIFQYYEKEERGRGNFPDRFSARQFPNYSSELNVNALLLGDSALYLCASSLGPSGGYYEQYFGPGTRLTVT.

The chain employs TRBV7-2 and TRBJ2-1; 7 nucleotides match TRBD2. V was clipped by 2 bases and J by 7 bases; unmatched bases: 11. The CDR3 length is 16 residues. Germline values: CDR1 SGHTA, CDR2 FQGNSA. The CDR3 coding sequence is TGTGCCAGCAGCTTATCCCTGGCTAGCGGTATGAATGAGCAGTTCTTC. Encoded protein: CASSLSLASGMNEQFF.

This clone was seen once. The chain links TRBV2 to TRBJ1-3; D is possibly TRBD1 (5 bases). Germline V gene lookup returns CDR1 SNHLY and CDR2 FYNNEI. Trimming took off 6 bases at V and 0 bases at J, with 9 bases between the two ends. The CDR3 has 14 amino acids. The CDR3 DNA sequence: TGTGCCAGCAGGGACATCCGCTCTGGAAACACCATATATTTT. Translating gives CASRDIRSGNTIYF.

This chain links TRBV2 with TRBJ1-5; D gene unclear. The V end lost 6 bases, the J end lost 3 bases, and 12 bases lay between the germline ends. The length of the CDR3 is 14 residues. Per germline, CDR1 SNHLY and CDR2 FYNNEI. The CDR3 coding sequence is TGTGCCAGCAGAGGTGCCGGGGACAATCAGCCCCAGCATTTT. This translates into CASRGAGDNQPQHF.

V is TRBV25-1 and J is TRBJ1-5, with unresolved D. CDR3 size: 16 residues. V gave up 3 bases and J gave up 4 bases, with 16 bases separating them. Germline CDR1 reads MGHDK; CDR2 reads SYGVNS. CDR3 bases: TGTGCCAGCAGTGACTCTCGAAGAGGTATTAATCAGCCCCAGCATTTT. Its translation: CASSDSRRGINQPQHF.

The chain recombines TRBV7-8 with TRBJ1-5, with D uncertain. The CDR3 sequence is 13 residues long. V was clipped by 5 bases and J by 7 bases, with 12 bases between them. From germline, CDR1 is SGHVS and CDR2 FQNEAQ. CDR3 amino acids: CASSIDPRQPQHF. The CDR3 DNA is TGTGCCAGCAGCATAGACCCTCGGCAGCCCCAGCATTTT.

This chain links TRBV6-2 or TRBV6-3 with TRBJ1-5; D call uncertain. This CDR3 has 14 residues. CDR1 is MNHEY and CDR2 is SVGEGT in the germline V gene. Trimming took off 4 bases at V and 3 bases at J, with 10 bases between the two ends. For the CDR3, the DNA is TGTGCCAGCAGTTTAGGACGGAACAATCAGCCCCAGCATTTT. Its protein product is CASSLGRNNQPQHF.

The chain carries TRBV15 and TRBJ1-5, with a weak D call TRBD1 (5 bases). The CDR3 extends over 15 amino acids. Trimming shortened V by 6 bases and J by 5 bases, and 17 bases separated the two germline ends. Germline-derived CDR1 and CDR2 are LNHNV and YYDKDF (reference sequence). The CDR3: CATSKTGTPYQPQHF. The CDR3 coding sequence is TGTGCCACCAGTAAGACTGGGACTCCTTATCAGCCCCAGCATTTT.

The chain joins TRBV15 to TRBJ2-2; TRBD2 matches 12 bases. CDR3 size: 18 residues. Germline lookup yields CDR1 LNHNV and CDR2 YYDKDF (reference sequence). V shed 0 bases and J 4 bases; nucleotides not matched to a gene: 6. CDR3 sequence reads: CATSRDPGLAGPTGELFF. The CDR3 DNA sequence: TGTGCCACCAGCAGAGACCCCGGACTAGCGGGGCCCACCGGGGAGCTGTTTTTT.

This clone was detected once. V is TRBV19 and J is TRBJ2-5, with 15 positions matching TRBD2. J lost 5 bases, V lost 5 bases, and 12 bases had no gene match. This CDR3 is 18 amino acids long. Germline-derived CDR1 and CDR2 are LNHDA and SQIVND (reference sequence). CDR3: CASSLTPGTSGRLETQYF. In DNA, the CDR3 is TGTGCCAGTAGTCTTACCCCCGGGACTAGCGGGAGGTTGGAGACCCAGTACTTC.